Sequencing of this T cell receptor beta chain was carried out in a study of cytotoxic CD8 clonotypes in ibrutinib-treated CLL. Study-wide background: Enrolment comprised about 10 relapsed/refractory and over 14 treatment-naive patients; 17 to 18 were IGHV unmutated. Study outcomes and limitations: Pretreatment clonality was elevated relative to age-matched healthy donors and paralleled circulating CD8+ T-cell counts.

V was cut by 6 bases and J by 3 bases, with 27 bases left in between. Germline-derived CDR1 and CDR2 are LGHNT and FRNRAP. The CDR3 totals 19 residues. Sequencing used immunoSEQ multiplex PCR; TCRdb keeps in-frame clones, though not all of them. The sample lists approximately 170,000 clones, more than 70% occurring once. Comments on this clone: Its antigen remains unknown.

J is TRBJ2-1 and V is TRBV12-5, with a possible D match to TRBD1 (6 bases). The source of this sequence is a human donor with chronic lymphocytic leukemia. The starting material was PBMCs, obtained at disease progression, from a patient treated with ibrutinib. The CDR3 DNA reads TGTGCTAGTGGCCCGGGCGGTCGAGGGGGTAGGGAATTCTACAATGAGCAGTTCTTC. Encoded protein: CASGPGGRGGREFYNEQFF.